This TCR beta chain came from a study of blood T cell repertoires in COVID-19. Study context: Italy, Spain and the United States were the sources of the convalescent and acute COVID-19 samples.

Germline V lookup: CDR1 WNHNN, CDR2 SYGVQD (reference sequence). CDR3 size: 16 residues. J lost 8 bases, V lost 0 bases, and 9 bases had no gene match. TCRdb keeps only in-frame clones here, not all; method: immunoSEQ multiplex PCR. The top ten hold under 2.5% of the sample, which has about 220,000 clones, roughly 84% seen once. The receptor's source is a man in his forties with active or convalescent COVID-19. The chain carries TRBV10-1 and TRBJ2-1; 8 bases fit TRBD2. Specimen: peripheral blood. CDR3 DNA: TGCGCCAGCAGTGAGTCGAGAGCGGGGGCTGGCGATGAGCAGTTCTTC. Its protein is CASSESRAGAGDEQFF.